Below, 10 T cell receptor beta chains from the same sample are listed, as sequenced in a study of CD8 T cells in ankylosing spondylitis (dated by TCRdb to 2015 to 2018). Libraries were constructed by 5' RACE. Sequencing instrument: Illumina HiSeq 2500. TCRdb reprocessing: public reads trimmed at Q25 with fastp, clones called with MiXCR, in-frame beta chains kept. Every distinct CDR3 protein forms one entry, paired with its most common genes and DNA. In all, the sample holds approximately 130,000 distinct CDR3 sequences, and 9.3% of those were seen once. The ten largest clonotypes hold approximately 3.5% of the sample. The specimen sequenced was blood, either unsorted or a sorted T cell fraction (not recorded which). The receptors originated from a male donor with ankylosing spondylitis or in good health (not recorded which).

By proportion, this clonotype is medium-sized. The V gene is TRBV20-1, the J gene TRBJ2-7; 10 bases are shared with TRBD2. Germline-derived CDR1 and CDR2 are DFQATT and SNEGSKA (reference sequence). The CDR3 is 16 residues long. The V segment lost 5 bases and the J segment 0 bases; nucleotides outside the gene matches: 10. Written as DNA, the CDR3 is TGCAGTGCTCGTCCCGGGACTAGCGTCCTCTCCTACGAGCAGTACTTC. Translating it yields CSARPGTSVLSYEQYF.

The J gene is TRBJ2-7, the V gene TRBV13, with 9 bases that match TRBD1. This CDR3 is built from 15 residues. Germline values: CDR1 PRHDT, CDR2 FYEKMQ (reference sequence). The ends lost 2 bases at V and 1 base at J; junction bases unmatched: 3. The CDR3 DNA follows: TGTGCCAGCAGCTTAACCGGGACAGGGTCCTACGAGCAGTACTTC. It encodes CASSLTGTGSYEQYF.

This clonotype occurred many times. Germline is not matched at one junction end, which may reflect a read error. The CDR3 nucleotides are TGCAGTGCTAGAGATCGGACCCAGTCGGGAGCCCGTAACTTC. It specifies CSARDRTQSGARNF. The chain carries TRBV20-1 and TRBJ2-5, with a weak D call TRBD2 (6 bases). Germline-derived CDR1 and CDR2 are DFQATT and SNEGSKA (reference sequence). The CDR3 loop spans 14 amino acids.

This clonotype was seen many times. The rearrangement joins TRBV18 to TRBJ2-3; no reliable D call. Germline V gene sequence: CDR1 KGHSH, CDR2 LQKENI. This CDR3 is built from 14 residues. Trimming pared 0 bases from V and 3 bases from J, leaving 7 bases between. The CDR3 DNA reads TGTGCCAGCTCACCACCGGACGGAACAGATACGCAGTATTTT. This encodes CASSPPDGTDTQYF.

The chain links TRBV18 to TRBJ1-2; TRBD1 matches at 8 bases. This CDR3 is 14 amino acids long. Germline V gene lookup returns CDR1 KGHSH and CDR2 LQKENI. The V gene end was trimmed by 2 bases and the J gene end by 7 bases; junction bases not matched to a gene: 6. In DNA, the CDR3 is TGTGCCAGCTCACCAGCGACAGGGGTGGTTGGCTACACCTTC. Translated: CASSPATGVVGYTF.

This clonotype has a count of ten or more. The chain has TRBV7-2 and TRBJ1-2; a weak D match, TRBD1 (5 bases). V dropped 5 bases and J dropped 5 bases, with 18 bases sitting between them. Per germline, CDR1 SGHTA and CDR2 FQGNSA. The CDR3 runs 15 residues. This CDR3 reads CASSPNGGEKYGYTF. The DNA for the CDR3 is TGTGCCAGCAGCCCTAATGGGGGTGAGAAGTATGGCTACACCTTC.

This clonotype was seen more than once but under ten times. The chain couples TRBV7-9 to TRBJ2-5; no clear D gene. The CDR3 totals 11 residues. V lost 0 bases, J lost 12 bases, and 8 bases lay in between. In germline, CDR1 is SEHNR, CDR2 FQNEAQ (reference sequence). CDR3 sequence: CASSLAGPEYF. CDR3 coding DNA: TGTGCCAGCAGCTTAGCGGGCCCCGAGTACTTC.

This clonotype has more than one count but fewer than ten. The DNA for the CDR3 is TGTGCCAGCAGCGGAGGACTAGCCGGGACATTAAGTCCTATCTATCAGCCCCAGCATTTT. Translated, it gives CASSGGLAGTLSPIYQPQHF. The rearrangement joins TRBV6-2 or TRBV6-3 to TRBJ1-5, with D perhaps matching TRBD1 (6 bases). CDR3 length: 20 residues. The ends were cut back, 6 bases at V and 5 bases at J, with 32 bases in the middle. Germline V gives CDR1 MNHEY, CDR2 SVGEGT.

This sequence joins TRBV19 and TRBJ2-2; 11 bases agree with TRBD2. The CDR3 loop spans 17 amino acids. V lost 6 bases, J lost 5 bases, and 11 bases stayed unmatched. Germline V gene sequence: CDR1 LNHDA, CDR2 SQIVND (reference sequence). CDR3 sequence: CASRAGHRTSGTGELFF. In DNA, the CDR3 is TGTGCCAGTAGAGCGGGGCACCGGACTAGCGGGACCGGGGAGCTGTTTTTT.

This clonotype has at least ten counts. The rearrangement links TRBV7-9 to TRBJ2-1; D unclear. Germline-derived CDR1 and CDR2 are SEHNR and FQNEAQ (reference sequence). The CDR3 spans 13 residues. CDR3 in DNA: TGTGCTACGAATCTCAGGCTCGCGGACGAGCAGTTCTTC. It translates to CATNLRLADEQFF.